The TCR beta chain under discussion was sequenced for a study of T cells in Graves' hyperthyroidism and ophthalmopathy. Concerning this clonotype: Its target is not known.

The CDR3 is 14 residues long. The trim removed 7 bases at V and 4 bases at J, leaving 9 bases unmatched. The germline CDR1 and CDR2 sequences are SGHTA and FQGNSA. Researchers amplified the TCR beta CDR3 regions from RNA transcripts. HTBI primers drove first-round RT-PCR of the TCR CDR3. TCRdb processed the multiplex PCR reads anew with MiXCR; each CDR3 protein has one entry. The sample consists of some 350,000 distinct CDR3 sequences, about an eighth of them appearing once. Study-wide results and caveats: Blood shared most expanded thyroid clonotypes above 0.001.

The source material was blood. The chain recombines TRBV7-2 with TRBJ2-5; 7 nucleotides line up with TRBD1. The receptor's source is a woman aged 35 to 49 with Graves' ophthalmopathy. CDR3 sequence: CASTQQGSSETQYF. CDR3 sequence (DNA): TGTGCCAGCACCCAACAGGGGTCGTCAGAGACCCAGTACTTC.